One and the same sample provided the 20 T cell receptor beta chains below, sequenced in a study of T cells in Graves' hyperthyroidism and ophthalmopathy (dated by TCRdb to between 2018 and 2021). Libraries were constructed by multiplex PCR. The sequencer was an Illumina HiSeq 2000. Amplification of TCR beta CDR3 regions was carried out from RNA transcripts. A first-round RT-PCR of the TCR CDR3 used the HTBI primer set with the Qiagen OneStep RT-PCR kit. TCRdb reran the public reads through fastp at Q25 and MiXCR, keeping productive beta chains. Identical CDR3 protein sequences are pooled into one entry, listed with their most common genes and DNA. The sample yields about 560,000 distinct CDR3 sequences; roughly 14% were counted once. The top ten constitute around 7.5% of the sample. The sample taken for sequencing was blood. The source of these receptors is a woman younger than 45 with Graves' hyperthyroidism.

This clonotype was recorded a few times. The CDR3 protein is CASSLIAAYTDTQYF. As DNA, the CDR3 is TGTGCCAGCAGCTTAATAGCGGCTTACACAGATACGCAGTATTTT. This sequence joins TRBV7-3 and TRBJ2-3; D may be TRBD2 (6 bases). CDR1 is SGHTA, CDR2 FQGTGA, per germline. The CDR3 is 15 residues long. V shed 1 base and J shed 2 bases, with 10 bases lying between them.

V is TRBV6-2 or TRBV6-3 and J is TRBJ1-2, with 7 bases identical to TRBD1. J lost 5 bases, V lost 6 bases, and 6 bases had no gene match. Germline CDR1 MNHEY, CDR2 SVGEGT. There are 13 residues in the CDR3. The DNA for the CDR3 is TGTGCCAGCAGCAGGGACAGCCGATATGGCTACACCTTC. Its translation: CASSRDSRYGYTF.

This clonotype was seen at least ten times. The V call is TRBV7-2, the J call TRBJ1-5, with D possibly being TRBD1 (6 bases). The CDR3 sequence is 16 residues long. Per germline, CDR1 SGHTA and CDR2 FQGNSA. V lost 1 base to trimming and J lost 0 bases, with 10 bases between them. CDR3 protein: CASSLVQGYSNQPQHF. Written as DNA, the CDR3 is TGTGCCAGCAGCTTAGTACAGGGTTATAGCAATCAGCCCCAGCATTTT.

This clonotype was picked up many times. This chain's CDR3 is CASSLEWGSTYEQYF. DNA for the CDR3: TGTGCCAGCAGCTTAGAGTGGGGATCCACCTACGAGCAGTACTTC. This sequence joins TRBV11-2 and TRBJ2-7; D is unresolved. This CDR3 spans 15 amino acids. Trimming left V 0 bases short and J 2 bases short, with 11 bases between. Germline V gives CDR1 SGHAT, CDR2 FQNNGV.

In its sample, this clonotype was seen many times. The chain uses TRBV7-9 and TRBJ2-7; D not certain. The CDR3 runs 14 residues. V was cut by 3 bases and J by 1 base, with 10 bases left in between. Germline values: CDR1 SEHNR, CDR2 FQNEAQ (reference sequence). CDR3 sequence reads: CASSFGSASYEQYF. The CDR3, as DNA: TGTGCCAGCAGCTTTGGCAGCGCATCCTACGAGCAGTACTTC.

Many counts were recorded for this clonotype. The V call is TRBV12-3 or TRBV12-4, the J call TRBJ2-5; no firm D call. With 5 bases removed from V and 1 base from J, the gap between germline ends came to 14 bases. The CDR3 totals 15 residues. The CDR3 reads CASSPLLERQETQYF. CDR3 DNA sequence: TGTGCCAGCAGTCCCCTACTGGAACGCCAAGAGACCCAGTACTTC.

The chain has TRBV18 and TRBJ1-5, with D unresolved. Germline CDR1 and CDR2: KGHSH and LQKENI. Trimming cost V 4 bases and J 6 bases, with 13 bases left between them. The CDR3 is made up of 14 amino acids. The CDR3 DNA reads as TGTGCCAGCTCACTGCCAACACCCCCTCAGCCCCAGCATTTT. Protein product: CASSLPTPPQPQHF.

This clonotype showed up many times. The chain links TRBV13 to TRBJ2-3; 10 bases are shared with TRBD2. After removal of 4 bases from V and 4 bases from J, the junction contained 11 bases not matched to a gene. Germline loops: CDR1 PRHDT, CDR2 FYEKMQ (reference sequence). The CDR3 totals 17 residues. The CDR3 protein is CASSSRTSGLRADTQYF. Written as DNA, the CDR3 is TGTGCCAGCAGCTCTAGGACTAGCGGACTACGGGCAGATACGCAGTATTTT.

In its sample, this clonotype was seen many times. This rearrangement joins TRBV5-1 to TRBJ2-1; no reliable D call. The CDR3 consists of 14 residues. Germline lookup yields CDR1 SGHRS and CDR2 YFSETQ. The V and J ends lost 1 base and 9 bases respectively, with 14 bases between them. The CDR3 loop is CASSLSQQNGEQFF. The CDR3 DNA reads TGCGCCAGCAGCTTGTCGCAGCAGAATGGTGAGCAGTTCTTC.

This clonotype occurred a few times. CDR3 nucleotides: TGTGCCAGCAGTTCCCAGATAGGGGTCAATGAGCAGTTCTTC. This translates into CASSSQIGVNEQFF. This chain uses TRBV12-3 or TRBV12-4 with TRBJ2-1, with D possibly TRBD1 on 5 matching bases. Trimming took off 4 bases at V and 6 bases at J, with 13 bases between the two ends. This CDR3 is built from 14 residues.

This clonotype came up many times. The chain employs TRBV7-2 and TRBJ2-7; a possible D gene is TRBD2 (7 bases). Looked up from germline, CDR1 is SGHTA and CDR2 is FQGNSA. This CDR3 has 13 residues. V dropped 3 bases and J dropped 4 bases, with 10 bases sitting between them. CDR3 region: CASSFGGLYEQYF. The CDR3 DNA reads TGTGCCAGCAGCTTCGGGGGGCTTTACGAGCAGTACTTC.

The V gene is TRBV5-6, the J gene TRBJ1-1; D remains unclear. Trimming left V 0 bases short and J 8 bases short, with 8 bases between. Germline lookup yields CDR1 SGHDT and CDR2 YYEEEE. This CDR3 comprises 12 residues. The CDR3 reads CASSLVSAEAFF. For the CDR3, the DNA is TGTGCCAGCAGCTTGGTATCAGCGGAAGCTTTCTTT.

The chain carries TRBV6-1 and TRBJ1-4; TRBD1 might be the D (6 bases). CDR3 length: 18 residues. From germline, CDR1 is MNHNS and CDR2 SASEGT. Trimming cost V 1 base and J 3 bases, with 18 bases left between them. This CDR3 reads CASSEVTGARFANEKLFF. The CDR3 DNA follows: TGTGCCAGCAGTGAAGTGACGGGGGCGAGGTTTGCTAATGAAAAACTGTTTTTT.

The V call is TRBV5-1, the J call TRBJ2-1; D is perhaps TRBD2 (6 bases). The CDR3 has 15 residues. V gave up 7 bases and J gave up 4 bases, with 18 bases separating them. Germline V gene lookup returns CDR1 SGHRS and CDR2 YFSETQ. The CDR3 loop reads CASGGDFAGYNEQFF. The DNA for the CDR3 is TGCGCCAGCGGCGGGGACTTCGCGGGGTACAATGAGCAGTTCTTC.

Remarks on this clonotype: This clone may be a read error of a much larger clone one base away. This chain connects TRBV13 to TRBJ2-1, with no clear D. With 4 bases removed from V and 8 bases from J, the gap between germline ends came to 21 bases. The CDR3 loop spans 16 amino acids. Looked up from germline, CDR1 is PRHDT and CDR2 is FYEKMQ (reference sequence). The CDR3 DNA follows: TGTGCCAGCAGCTGGGCAGAACGTAGGGATAGGGATGAGCAGTTCTTC. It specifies CASSWAERRDRDEQFF.

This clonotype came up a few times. The CDR3 nucleotides read TGTGCCAGCACGCGGAGTTCTGGAAACACCATATATTTT. This encodes CASTRSSGNTIYF. The chain couples TRBV9 to TRBJ1-3; D not resolved. Trimming cost V 6 bases and J 1 base, with 8 bases left between them. The CDR3 extends over 13 amino acids. CDR1 is SGDLS and CDR2 is YYNGEE in the germline V gene. The full variable domain, rest sourced from reference TRBV9 and TRBJ1-3, is DSGVTQTPKHLITATGQRVTLRCSPRSGDLSVYWYQQSLDQGLQFLIQYYNGEERAKGNILERFSAQQFPDLHSELNLSSLELGDSALYFCASTRSSGNTIYFGEGSWLTVV.

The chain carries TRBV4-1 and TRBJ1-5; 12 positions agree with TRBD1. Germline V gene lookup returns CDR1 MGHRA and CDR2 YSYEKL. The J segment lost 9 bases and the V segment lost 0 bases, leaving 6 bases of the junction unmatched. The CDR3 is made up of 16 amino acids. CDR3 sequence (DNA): TGCGCCAGCAGCCAAGACTGGGACAGGGGGCTGGTGCCCCAGCATTTT. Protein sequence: CASSQDWDRGLVPQHF.

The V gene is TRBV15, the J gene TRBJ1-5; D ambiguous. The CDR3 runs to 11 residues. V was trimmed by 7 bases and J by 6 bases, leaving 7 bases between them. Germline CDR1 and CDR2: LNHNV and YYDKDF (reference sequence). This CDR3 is CATIEGQPQHF. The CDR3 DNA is TGTGCCACCATTGAAGGTCAGCCCCAGCATTTT.

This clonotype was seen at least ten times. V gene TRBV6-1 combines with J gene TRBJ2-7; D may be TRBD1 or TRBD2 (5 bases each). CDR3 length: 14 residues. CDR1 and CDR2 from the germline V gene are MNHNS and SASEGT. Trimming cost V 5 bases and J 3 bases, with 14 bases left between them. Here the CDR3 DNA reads TGTGCCAGCAGTTCAAGGGGCGCGGGCTACGAGCAGTACTTC. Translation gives CASSSRGAGYEQYF.

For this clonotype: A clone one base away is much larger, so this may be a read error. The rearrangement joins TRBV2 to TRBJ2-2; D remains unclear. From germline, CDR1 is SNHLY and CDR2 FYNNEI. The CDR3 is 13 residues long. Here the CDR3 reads CAGSHENTGELFF. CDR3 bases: TGTGCCGGCAGTCATGAGAACACCGGGGAGCTGTTTTTT. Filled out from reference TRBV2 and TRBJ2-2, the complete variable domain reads EPEVTQTPSHQVTQMGQEVILRCVPISNHLYFYWYRQILGQKVEFLVSFYNNEISEKSEIFDDQFSVERPDGSNFTLKIRSTKLEDSAMYFCAGSHENTGELFFGEGSRLTVL.